A selection of T cell receptor beta chains follows, all from one sample in a study of T cell repertoires in cytomegalovirus infection. TCRdb re-called the reads with MiXCR, one entry per CDR3 protein. The data show roughly 200,000 distinct CDR3 sequences, around 40% seen once. Their target antigens are unknown. Sequencing was performed on CD8+ T cells from cultured PBMCs, taken from culture after CMV antigen stimulation. These receptors were taken from a human donor in good health (CMV status not recorded). Some clones in this sample may be carry-over from other donors' samples. Each CDR3 is given without its conserved first and last residue.

v_gene,j_gene,CDR3aa
TRBV10-3,TRBJ2-2,AISEGLTVGELF
TRBV11-2,TRBJ2-5,ASSLYDTREETQY
TRBV27,TRBJ2-7,ASSLMPGGPYEQY
TRBV7-8,TRBJ1-3,ASSVSRDSVSSGNTIY
TRBV11-2,TRBJ1-1,ASSPRQGTNTEAF
TRBV11-3,TRBJ2-1,ASSLDPSGTYNEQF
TRBV28,TRBJ2-3,ASTGSSTDTQY
TRBV27,TRBJ1-2,ASRHNEGPYGYT
TRBV7-9,TRBJ2-7,ASSLDSRGSYEQY
TRBV12-3/TRBV12-4,TRBJ1-1,ASGAGDTEAF
TRBV20-1,TRBJ2-7,SARLTSYEQY
TRBV7-2,TRBJ2-7,ASSTRDRGPYEQY
TRBV7-2,TRBJ2-4,ASSSPGAKNIQY
TRBV6-2/TRBV6-3,TRBJ2-1,ASIWGAGGLSYNEQF
TRBV28,TRBJ2-5,ASSPKDRGWGQETQY
TRBV11-1,TRBJ1-1,ASSLRYTEAF
TRBV2,TRBJ2-6,VSKARQGASTGANVLT
TRBV7-2,TRBJ2-1,ASSHPRDLIVGSYNEQF
TRBV6-6,TRBJ2-7,ASSYKGQGGEQY
TRBV27,TRBJ2-3,ARSLSVRVTDTQY
TRBV7-6,TRBJ2-7,ASSPSGIMNEQY
TRBV12-5,TRBJ1-1,ASGLEAGTNTEAF
TRBV27,TRBJ2-7,ASSSRDRVYEQY
TRBV28,TRBJ1-2,ASSFKGAPTNYGYT
TRBV2,TRBJ2-3,ARFEGQGSFSTDTQY
TRBV6-5,TRBJ2-1,ASGLGLSYNEQF